This T cell receptor (beta chain) was found in a study of shared clonotypes between healthy human individuals (dated by TCRdb to 2020 to 2022). Turning to the overall study: A few men and a couple of women, aged 18 to 49 years, made up the cohort. Per donor, three plates each were used for CD4 naive and CD4 memory, two for CD8 naive, and one for CD8 memory. To estimate repertoire size and how much clonotypes are shared between individuals, the study performed deep sequencing of blood TCR repertoires from five healthy adults. Each donor's leukapheresis produced roughly between about 0.8 and 8.9 billion PBMCs. To increase sequencing depth and limit assay-specific biases, TCR repertoire library preparation and sequencing were carried out by different laboratories using diverse techniques. Here is what the overall study found, with its caveats: Sampling was limited to blood, and TCR repertoires in tissue likely differ from TCR repertoires in blood. Compared with non-shared clonotypes, clonotypes shared by all four sorted-subset donors had higher generation probabilities. Even with the large sequencing depth, rarefaction of the sorted-subset datasets indicated that sequencing was incomplete. Because the study included only a small number of donors, the genetic and exposure-history diversity represented was limited. Estimated clonotype richness was generally larger for naive than for memory subsets. Pairwise subsampling indicated that sequencing depth was expected to affect the degree of clonotype sharing among donors. Around 5% of naive CD4, 3.5% of naive CD8, approximately 2% of memory CD4, and more than 0.35% of memory CD8 clonotypes were shared across several donors.

Using the deep immunoSEQ assay, multiplex PCR amplified TCR CDR3 regions from genomic DNA. For each cell subset, the extracted genomic DNA was distributed evenly across all wells of several immunoSEQ 96-well plates, and each plate served as one replicate. For sorted subsets, each replicate PCR was loaded with roughly 190 ng genomic DNA, equivalent to 30,000 or so T cell genomes. Purified libraries were measured with a Qubit 3.0 fluorometer, size-checked on a Bioanalyzer 2100, and measured again with the KAPA Library Quantification kit. Every immunoSEQ 96-well plate was sequenced on a separate single-read 150-cycle Illumina NextSeq 550 flow cell. The paper's data handling went like this. Because only junctional sequences without quality scores were contained in the immunoSEQ output, filtering matching that applied to full-length reads could not be performed. To assign V/J genes and CDR3, sequences were annotated against IMGT germline references using PyIR, a Python wrapper for IgBLAST v1.9. Reads with weak V/J assignments (E-value above 1e-6), missing CDR3, stop codons, out-of-frame junctions, or ambiguous translated residues were removed. V3J clonotypes were defined by identical inferred V gene, J gene, and CDR3 amino acid sequence. Percentage overlap between repertoires was calculated by dividing the number of shared unique clonotypes by the size of the smaller repertoire. Repertoire richness was assessed with RTK rarefaction, the Chao1 estimator, and Recon v2.1 estimates of unobserved clonotypes. Generation probabilities were computed with OLGA for all TCRbeta clonotypes obtained by the gDNA method from a few donors. Sourced from immuneACCESS, this table was stored by TCRdb with only in-frame sequences that have V and J called. A share of the clones is absent; for the studies checked, an unresolved V gene accounts for under half, and the remainder has no known explanation. The DNA gave D and trimming, while V, J and clone size come from that table. The table for this sample lists about 820,000 clones; more than 85% of them were counted only once. The ten largest clones capture about 24% of the sample.

Comment on this clone: Its antigen is currently not known. No clone much larger than this one lies a single base away; base qualities are absent.

CDR1 and CDR2, per the germline V gene, are SNHLY and FYNNEI. V was cut back by 8 bases and J by 0 bases, leaving a gap of 13 bases between them. Counted from cysteine to phenylalanine, this CDR3 has 14 amino acids. The only DNA kept is the CDR3, 42 bases in frame from the first base. CD8 naive samples were obtained by positive selection for CCR7 among CD45RO-negative cells, yielding a CD45RA+CCR7+ population from which TemRA cells were excluded. Donors were healthy HIV-negative adults with no recently reported acute infections or vaccinations. Every donor was a Caucasian adult residing in Nashville, Tennessee, USA. Blood was collected by leukapheresis, and PBMCs were isolated by Ficoll-Histopaque density gradient centrifugation and then cryopreserved in liquid nitrogen vapor phase. Purity and quantity of every magnetically sorted T cell population were checked by analytical flow cytometry. Genomic DNA was isolated from each sorted fraction and quantified by UV absorbance on a Nanodrop 2000c.

Sequenced input: naive CD8+ T cells sorted from blood. The sample's cell subset or site label, in plain terms: CD45RA+CCR7+. The chain is encoded by TRBV2 joined to TRBJ1-2; the D gene is perhaps TRBD1, on 6 matching bases. This receptor was identified in a man in his thirties or forties in good health. CDR3 reads: CASVGGLTNYGYTF. The DNA sequence is given as TGTGCCAGCGTAGGGGGGTTGACTAACTATGGCTACACCTTC.